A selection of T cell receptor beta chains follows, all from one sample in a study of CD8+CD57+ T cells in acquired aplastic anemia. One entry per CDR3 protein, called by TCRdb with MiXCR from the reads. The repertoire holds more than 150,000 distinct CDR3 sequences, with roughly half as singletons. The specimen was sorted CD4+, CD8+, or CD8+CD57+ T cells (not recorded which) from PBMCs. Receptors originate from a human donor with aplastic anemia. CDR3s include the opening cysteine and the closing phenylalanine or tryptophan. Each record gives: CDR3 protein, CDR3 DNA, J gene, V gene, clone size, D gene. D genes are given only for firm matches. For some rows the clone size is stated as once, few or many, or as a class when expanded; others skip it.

CDR3aa: CASRNRGQETQYF
CDR3nt: TGCGCCAGCAGAAACAGGGGGCAAGAGACCCAGTACTTC
j_gene: TRBJ2-5
v_gene: TRBV5-1
abundance: many
d_gene: TRBD1

CDR3aa: CASSELGSSGNSPLHF
CDR3nt: TGCGCCAGCAGTGAGTTGGGATCGTCGGGAAATTCACCCCTCCACTTT
j_gene: TRBJ1-6
v_gene: TRBV10-1
abundance: many
d_gene: .

CDR3aa: CASRRFGTGALSPLHF
CDR3nt: TGTGCCAGCAGGCGCTTCGGGACAGGGGCTCTTTCACCCCTCCACTTT
j_gene: TRBJ1-6
v_gene: TRBV12-3/TRBV12-4
abundance: many
d_gene: TRBD1

CDR3aa: CASSPDGAGNQPQHF
CDR3nt: TGCGCCAGCAGCCCGGACGGAGCGGGGAATCAGCCCCAGCATTTT
j_gene: TRBJ1-5
v_gene: TRBV5-1
abundance: many
d_gene: .

CDR3aa: CASSAAGGKFRYGYTF
CDR3nt: TGTGCCAGCAGTGCGGCAGGGGGTAAATTTCGGTATGGCTACACCTTC
j_gene: TRBJ1-2
v_gene: TRBV2
abundance: .
d_gene: TRBD1

CDR3aa: CASQTPTSGGYNEQFF
CDR3nt: TGTGCCAGCCAAACCCCGACTAGCGGGGGTTACAATGAGCAGTTCTTC
j_gene: TRBJ2-1
v_gene: TRBV25-1
abundance: .
d_gene: TRBD2

CDR3aa: CASSPTRTGKRGKLFF
CDR3nt: TGTGCCAGTAGCCCTACCCGGACAGGGAAGAGGGGAAAACTGTTTTTT
j_gene: TRBJ1-4
v_gene: TRBV19
abundance: many
d_gene: TRBD1

CDR3aa: CATSDPGLAGTDTQYF
CDR3nt: TGTGCCACCAGTGATCCCGGACTAGCGGGCACAGATACGCAGTATTTT
j_gene: TRBJ2-3
v_gene: TRBV24-1
abundance: .
d_gene: TRBD2

CDR3aa: CASSQLLLGSTDTQYF
CDR3nt: TGTGCCAGCAGCCAACTCCTTTTGGGGAGCACAGATACGCAGTATTTT
j_gene: TRBJ2-3
v_gene: TRBV7-9
abundance: many
d_gene: .

CDR3aa: CASSEILGTSTDTQYF
CDR3nt: TGTGCCAGCAGTGAGATTTTGGGTACTAGCACAGATACGCAGTATTTT
j_gene: TRBJ2-3
v_gene: TRBV25-1
abundance: .
d_gene: .

CDR3aa: CASSHDPNSPLHF
CDR3nt: TGTGCCAGCAGCCACGACCCGAATTCACCCCTCCACTTT
j_gene: TRBJ1-6
v_gene: TRBV25-1
abundance: .
d_gene: .

CDR3aa: CSARDRVSPPYF
CDR3nt: TGCAGTGCTAGAGATCGGGTGTCTCCCCCTTACTTC
j_gene: TRBJ2-5
v_gene: TRBV20-1
abundance: .
d_gene: .

CDR3aa: CSATSGYEQYF
CDR3nt: TGCAGTGCTACGAGCGGCTACGAGCAGTACTTC
j_gene: TRBJ2-7
v_gene: TRBV20-1
abundance: many
d_gene: .

CDR3aa: CASSRHTGELFF
CDR3nt: TGTGCCAGCAGTAGGCACACCGGGGAGCTGTTTTTT
j_gene: TRBJ2-2
v_gene: TRBV7-8
abundance: .
d_gene: .

CDR3aa: CATLEGINGYTF
CDR3nt: TGTGCCACCCTCGAGGGAATAAATGGCTACACCTTC
j_gene: TRBJ1-2
v_gene: TRBV19
abundance: .
d_gene: .

CDR3aa: CSVDAGGYGLYGYTF
CDR3nt: TGCAGCGTTGACGCAGGGGGCTATGGATTGTATGGCTACACCTTC
j_gene: TRBJ1-2
v_gene: TRBV29-1
abundance: .
d_gene: TRBD1

CDR3aa: CATSGNGGSTDTQYF
CDR3nt: TGTGCCACCAGTGGTAATGGAGGGAGCACAGATACGCAGTATTTT
j_gene: TRBJ2-3
v_gene: TRBV24-1
abundance: many
d_gene: .

CDR3aa: CASSSTAQETQYF
CDR3nt: TGTGCCAGCAGCTCAACAGCCCAAGAGACCCAGTACTTC
j_gene: TRBJ2-5
v_gene: TRBV7-3
abundance: .
d_gene: .

CDR3aa: CASSLRNGTGDFYEQYF
CDR3nt: TGTGCCAGCAGCTTACGAAACGGGACAGGGGACTTCTACGAGCAGTACTTC
j_gene: TRBJ2-7
v_gene: TRBV11-1
abundance: .
d_gene: TRBD1

CDR3aa: CASRAPGQGNGYTF
CDR3nt: TGTGCCAGCAGAGCCCCGGGACAGGGAAACGGCTACACCTTC
j_gene: TRBJ1-2
v_gene: TRBV2
abundance: few
d_gene: TRBD1

CDR3aa: CASSFDGLEQYF
CDR3nt: TGTGCCAGCAGCTTTGACGGCCTCGAGCAGTACTTC
j_gene: TRBJ2-7
v_gene: TRBV11-2
abundance: .
d_gene: .

CDR3aa: CASSRRRDSDTQYF
CDR3nt: TGTGCCAGTAGCAGAAGGCGGGACTCAGATACGCAGTATTTT
j_gene: TRBJ2-3
v_gene: TRBV19
abundance: many
d_gene: .

CDR3aa: CATSGLTGHRETQYF
CDR3nt: TGTGCCACCAGCGGATTGACAGGGCACCGTGAGACCCAGTACTTC
j_gene: TRBJ2-5
v_gene: TRBV15
abundance: .
d_gene: TRBD1

CDR3aa: CASSLEQGIVEQYF
CDR3nt: TGTGCCAGCAGCTTAGAACAGGGGATTGTCGAGCAGTACTTC
j_gene: TRBJ2-7
v_gene: TRBV11-3
abundance: .
d_gene: TRBD1

CDR3aa: CATSDHGVGRKETQYF
CDR3nt: TGTGCCACCAGTGACCACGGCGTGGGGAGGAAAGAGACCCAGTACTTC
j_gene: TRBJ2-5
v_gene: TRBV24-1
abundance: once
d_gene: .

CDR3aa: CASSFGTLDTQYF
CDR3nt: TGCGCCAGCAGCTTCGGTACTCTGGATACGCAGTATTTT
j_gene: TRBJ2-3
v_gene: TRBV5-1
abundance: .
d_gene: .

CDR3aa: CVSRSGTVSSPLHF
CDR3nt: TGTGTCAGCAGGTCCGGGACAGTATCTTCACCCCTCCACTTT
j_gene: TRBJ1-6
v_gene: TRBV12-3/TRBV12-4
abundance: many
d_gene: TRBD1

CDR3aa: CSVESGMGGYTF
CDR3nt: TGCAGCGTTGAATCGGGGATGGGGGGCTACACCTTC
j_gene: TRBJ1-2
v_gene: TRBV29-1
abundance: .
d_gene: .

CDR3aa: CASSLGSGSEKLFF
CDR3nt: TGTGCCAGTAGTCTGGGTTCAGGGTCCGAAAAACTGTTTTTT
j_gene: TRBJ1-4
v_gene: TRBV19
abundance: many
d_gene: .

CDR3aa: CASSLYRLTSGRAEGEQFF
CDR3nt: TGTGCCAGCAGCTTATATAGACTGACTAGCGGGAGGGCCGAGGGTGAGCAGTTCTTC
j_gene: TRBJ2-1
v_gene: TRBV11-2
abundance: few
d_gene: TRBD2

CDR3aa: CASSVAQETQYF
CDR3nt: TGTGCCAGCAGCGTAGCCCAAGAGACCCAGTACTTC
j_gene: TRBJ2-5
v_gene: TRBV9
abundance: .
d_gene: .

CDR3aa: CASSEGPSYELYF
CDR3nt: TGTGCCAGCAGTGAAGGACCCTCCTACGAGCTATACTTC
j_gene: TRBJ2-7
v_gene: TRBV25-1
abundance: .
d_gene: .

CDR3aa: CASINRDGNSYEQYF
CDR3nt: TGTGCCAGCATCAACCGGGACGGAAACTCCTACGAGCAGTACTTC
j_gene: TRBJ2-7
v_gene: TRBV6-2/TRBV6-3
abundance: .
d_gene: .

CDR3aa: CSVDRQIGNEQFF
CDR3nt: TGCAGCGTTGATCGGCAGATCGGAAATGAGCAGTTCTTC
j_gene: TRBJ2-1
v_gene: TRBV29-1
abundance: few
d_gene: .

CDR3aa: CSVEFNYNEQFF
CDR3nt: TGCAGCGTTGAGTTCAACTACAATGAGCAGTTCTTC
j_gene: TRBJ2-1
v_gene: TRBV29-1
abundance: few
d_gene: .

CDR3aa: CATRRSSGGNEQYF
CDR3nt: TGTGCCACCCGCCGAAGTAGCGGTGGTAACGAGCAGTACTTC
j_gene: TRBJ2-7
v_gene: TRBV10-3
abundance: many
d_gene: .

CDR3aa: CASSIQVDGTEAFF
CDR3nt: TGTGCCAGTAGTATACAGGTGGATGGCACTGAAGCTTTCTTT
j_gene: TRBJ1-1
v_gene: TRBV19
abundance: many
d_gene: .

CDR3aa: CASSSWDRDTDTQYF
CDR3nt: TGTGCCAGCAGCTCCTGGGACAGGGACACAGATACGCAGTATTTT
j_gene: TRBJ2-3
v_gene: TRBV7-2
abundance: many
d_gene: TRBD1

CDR3aa: CASSPSDRGAEAFF
CDR3nt: TGCGCCAGCAGCCCCAGTGATCGGGGCGCTGAAGCTTTCTTT
j_gene: TRBJ1-1
v_gene: TRBV4-3
abundance: many
d_gene: .

CDR3aa: CSARAGEYEQYF
CDR3nt: TGCAGTGCTAGGGCAGGGGAGTACGAGCAGTACTTC
j_gene: TRBJ2-7
v_gene: TRBV20-1
abundance: .
d_gene: .

CDR3aa: CSARGDFYEQYF
CDR3nt: TGCAGTGCTAGGGGGGACTTCTACGAGCAGTACTTC
j_gene: TRBJ2-7
v_gene: TRBV20-1
abundance: .
d_gene: .

CDR3aa: CSVDFGTGYGYTF
CDR3nt: TGCAGCGTTGACTTCGGGACGGGATATGGCTACACCTTC
j_gene: TRBJ1-2
v_gene: TRBV29-1
abundance: .
d_gene: .

CDR3aa: CAISEVAGSNTEAFF
CDR3nt: TGTGCCATCAGTGAAGTGGCAGGTTCGAACACTGAAGCTTTCTTT
j_gene: TRBJ1-1
v_gene: TRBV10-3
abundance: many
d_gene: .